This T cell receptor (beta chain) was found in a study of T-cell memory formation after mild COVID-19. Whole-study results and caveats: Clones that contracted from day 15 to 85 were balanced CD4/CD8, while later expanders leaned CD4+.

The CDR3 runs 16 residues. Germline V lookup: CDR1 SGDLS, CDR2 YYNGEE. V was pared by 0 bases and J by 3 bases, with 7 bases of the junction left unmatched. Constant-segment primers were used for 5'RACE, and the resulting TCR alpha and TCR beta cDNA libraries carried sample barcodes and UMIs. TCRdb recomputed calls from the 5' RACE reads with MiXCR, one row per CDR3 protein. Of some 160,000 distinct CDR3 sequences in the sample, roughly 28% were seen once. This clonotype appeared a few times. The antigen is undetermined. This chain uses TRBV9 with TRBJ1-2; 8 bases match TRBD1. Sequenced: PBMCs or a T cell subset sorted from them (not recorded which). The sequence was collected from an adult woman who had mild COVID-19 (a few samples of this study predate the infection). Cell type and time point are not known. The DNA of the CDR3 is TGTGCCAGCAGCGTAGATTCCGGGACAGGACACTATGGCTACACCTTC. This encodes CASSVDSGTGHYGYTF.